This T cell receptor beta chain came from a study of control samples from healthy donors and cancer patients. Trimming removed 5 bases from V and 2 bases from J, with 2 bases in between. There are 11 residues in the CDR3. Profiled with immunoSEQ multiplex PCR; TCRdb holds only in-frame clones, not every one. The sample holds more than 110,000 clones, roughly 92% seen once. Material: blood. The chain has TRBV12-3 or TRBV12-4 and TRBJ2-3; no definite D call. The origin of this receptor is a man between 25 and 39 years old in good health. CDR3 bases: TGTGCCAGCAGTCTCACAGATACGCAGTATTTT. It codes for CASSLTDTQYF.